Listed below are T cell receptor beta chains from one sample, sequenced in a study of CD8+ T cells in alopecia areata. Some clones are missing from TCRdb's copy, which holds only in-frame ones; the method was immunoSEQ multiplex PCR. The sample lists 140,000 to 150,000 clones; over 45% were seen once. Sequenced material: CD4+ T cells sorted from blood. Source of these receptors: a human donor with alopecia areata. Each CDR3 is given with its conserved first and last residue. A D gene is named only where the DNA matches it firmly. Some rows mark clone size as missing; the rest say once, few, many or name a class of expanded clone.

cdr3_length,clone_size,d_call,v_call,j_call,cdr3_nt,cdr3_aa
16,.,TRBD1,TRBV4-1,TRBJ1-1,TGCGCCAGCAGCCAGGAACCGCGGCGGGAGGCACAGGGGAGGTTCTTT,CASSQEPRREAQGRFF
13,.,.,TRBV5-1,TRBJ2-3,TGCGCCAGCAGCGGACGGGTTTTAGATACGCAGTATTTT,CASSGRVLDTQYF
13,few,.,TRBV23-1,TRBJ2-7,TGCGCCAGCAGTCCCCCGTTGGATCACGAGCAGTACTTC,CASSPPLDHEQYF
13,.,TRBD2,TRBV29-1,TRBJ2-1,TGCAGCGTTGAGCCTAGCGGGAGTGGTGAGCAGTTCTTC,CSVEPSGSGEQFF
14,few,.,TRBV5-4,TRBJ2-4,TGTGCCAGCAGCTTTACGGCCTCCGGGGACATTCAGTACTTC,CASSFTASGDIQYF
15,.,.,TRBV28,TRBJ1-1,TGTGCCAGCAGCCAAACGGGACCGATGAACACTGAAGCTTTCTTT,CASSQTGPMNTEAFF
11,.,.,TRBV20-1,TRBJ2-7,TGCAGTTCGATGGATCGTTACGAGCAGTACTTC,CSSMDRYEQYF
13,.,TRBD1,TRBV19,TRBJ2-7,TGTGCCAGTAGGAAGACAGGGACCTACGAGCAGTACTTC,CASRKTGTYEQYF
14,.,.,TRBV5-4,TRBJ2-3,TGTGCCAGCAGCCGCCCGGCGGGGACAGATACGCAGTATTTT,CASSRPAGTDTQYF
14,.,.,TRBV29-1,TRBJ1-5,TGCAGCGTTGAAGAGGGGGGAAGCAATCAGCCCCAGCATTTT,CSVEEGGSNQPQHF
11,few,.,TRBV20-1,TRBJ2-1,TGCAGTGCTAGAGAGTTGGTCATGCAGTTCTTC,CSARELVMQFF
15,.,TRBD2,TRBV7-3,TRBJ2-5,TGTGCCAGCAGCCCGGCCGGGACTAGCGAGCAGACCCAGTACTTC,CASSPAGTSEQTQYF
14,.,.,TRBV5-1,TRBJ1-1,TGCGCCAGCCAAGAGACGGACCCGAGCACTGAAGCTTTCTTT,CASQETDPSTEAFF
12,.,.,TRBV29-1,TRBJ2-4,TGCAGCGCCGGGGGCCCGGGAGATTTTCAGTACTTC,CSAGGPGDFQYF
15,.,TRBD2,TRBV5-1,TRBJ2-5,TGCGCCAGCAGCTGGACTAGCGGGAGGGCCGAGACCCAGTACTTC,CASSWTSGRAETQYF
14,few,.,TRBV5-1,TRBJ1-4,TGCGCCAGCAGCAGAGGGACTGCGGATGAAAAACTGTTTTTT,CASSRGTADEKLFF
14,.,.,TRBV28,TRBJ2-7,TGTGCCAGCAGTCTCCCCCCGGGTGGGAACGAGCAGTACTTC,CASSLPPGGNEQYF
13,once,.,TRBV5-1,TRBJ2-7,TGCGCCAGCAGCCTGGTGGGCCAGTACGAGCAGTACTTC,CASSLVGQYEQYF
15,once,.,TRBV11-2,TRBJ2-7,TGTGCCAGCAGCTTGGACCAGGGACCTACCTACGAGCAGTACTTC,CASSLDQGPTYEQYF
13,few,TRBD1,TRBV29-1,TRBJ1-2,TGCAGCGTTGAAGATCGCAGGGGGGAAGGCTACACCTTC,CSVEDRRGEGYTF
13,.,.,TRBV29-1,TRBJ2-2,TGCAGCGTTGACGTTTCTTTCACCGGGGAGCTGTTTTTT,CSVDVSFTGELFF
14,.,TRBD2,TRBV5-1,TRBJ2-5,TGCGCCAGCAGTCTGGCGGGGGGTCAAGAGACCCAGTACTTC,CASSLAGGQETQYF
13,few,.,TRBV5-1,TRBJ1-4,TGCGCCAGCACTACCGGGTGGGGTGAAAAACTGTTTTTT,CASTTGWGEKLFF
15,.,.,TRBV6-1,TRBJ2-6,TGTGCCAGCAGGGAAGGGAGTTCTGGGGCCAACGTCCTGACTTTC,CASREGSSGANVLTF
12,.,.,TRBV5-1,TRBJ2-7,TGCGCCAGCAGCTTCGAAGGATACGAGCAGTACTTC,CASSFEGYEQYF
14,.,TRBD2,TRBV4-1,TRBJ2-5,TGCGCCAGCAGCCGGGGACTAGCGGTGGAGACCCAGTACTTC,CASSRGLAVETQYF
14,once,TRBD2,TRBV29-1,TRBJ2-1,TGCAGCGTTGTTAGGACTAGCGGGACCGGTGAGCAGTTCTTC,CSVVRTSGTGEQFF
13,few,TRBD1,TRBV7-2,TRBJ2-7,TGTGCCAGCAGCCGACAGGGTCTTCACGAGCAGTACTTC,CASSRQGLHEQYF
13,.,.,TRBV18,TRBJ2-3,TGTGCCAGCTCACCGCCAACGGGAGATACGCAGTATTTT,CASSPPTGDTQYF
18,once,TRBD2,TRBV5-1,TRBJ2-1,TGCGCCAGCAGCAGAGGACTAGCGGGAGTTGGCTCCTACAATGAGCAGTTCTTC,CASSRGLAGVGSYNEQFF
13,.,.,TRBV7-3,TRBJ1-1,TGTGCCAGCAGCTTAACGGGAGGGCCTGAAGCTTTCTTT,CASSLTGGPEAFF
12,.,TRBD2,TRBV2,TRBJ2-7,TGTGCCAGCGGGAGGGAATCTTACGAGCAGTACTTC,CASGRESYEQYF
15,.,TRBD2,TRBV7-3,TRBJ2-1,TGTGCCAGCAGCTTAACTAGCGGGAGGGCCGATGAGCAGTTCTTC,CASSLTSGRADEQFF
15,.,TRBD2,TRBV5-1,TRBJ2-3,TGCGCCAGCAGCCCGGTGGCGGGAGCGGAAGATACGCAGTATTTT,CASSPVAGAEDTQYF
15,.,TRBD1,TRBV6-5,TRBJ2-1,TGTGCCAGCAGTTACTCGGGGACAGACTACAATGAGCAGTTCTTC,CASSYSGTDYNEQFF
14,.,TRBD1,TRBV5-1,TRBJ1-2,TGCGCCAGCAGCAATTACGGGACAGACTATGGCTACACCTTC,CASSNYGTDYGYTF
13,.,.,TRBV7-3,TRBJ2-7,TGTGCCAGCAGCGCCCACAGGGAGTCGATGCAGTACTTC,CASSAHRESMQYF
14,.,.,TRBV28,TRBJ2-2,TGTGCCAGCGGACGTACATTGAACACCGGGGAGCTGTTTTTT,CASGRTLNTGELFF
14,few,.,TRBV5-8,TRBJ2-3,TGTGCCAGCAGCCAAACCGGGACCACAGATACGCAGTATTTT,CASSQTGTTDTQYF
14,.,.,TRBV6-5,TRBJ2-7,TGTGCCAGCAGCATCAGGGGCCTGACCTACGAGCAGTACTTC,CASSIRGLTYEQYF
13,.,.,TRBV28,TRBJ2-7,TGTGCCAGCAGTTTGGGCAGGGAGTACGAGCAGTACTTC,CASSLGREYEQYF
13,few,.,TRBV28,TRBJ2-1,TGTGCCAGCAGTCCGCAGACTATCAATGAGCAGTTCTTC,CASSPQTINEQFF
16,.,TRBD2,TRBV29-1,TRBJ2-7,TGCAGCGTTTACCCAGGAGGCGGGAGGGCCGGGTACGAGCAGTACTTC,CSVYPGGGRAGYEQYF
14,.,.,TRBV27,TRBJ1-1,TGTGCCAGCAGTTCGGGACGGGGACTTGGTGAAGCTTTCTTT,CASSSGRGLGEAFF
13,.,.,TRBV7-3,TRBJ1-1,TGTGCCAGCAGCTTAGTTTCCGCGCCTGAAGCTTTCTTT,CASSLVSAPEAFF
17,.,.,TRBV4-1,TRBJ2-1,TGCGCCAGCAGCCAAGGATTAGTTTTCAGCTCCTACAATGAGCAGTTCTTC,CASSQGLVFSSYNEQFF
14,once,.,TRBV15,TRBJ2-5,TGTGCCACCAGCAGAGAACAGCTCCAAGAGACCCAGTACTTC,CATSREQLQETQYF
14,.,.,TRBV9,TRBJ2-2,TGTGCCAGCAGCGTAGTCCAGGACACCGGGGAGCTGTTTTTT,CASSVVQDTGELFF
13,few,.,TRBV5-1,TRBJ2-5,TGCGCCAGCAGCTTGGACGGGCAAGAGACCCAGTACTTC,CASSLDGQETQYF
13,.,TRBD1,TRBV6-5,TRBJ1-2,TGTGCCAGCCGCACAGGGGGGTCGTATGGCTACACCTTC,CASRTGGSYGYTF
15,few,.,TRBV27,TRBJ1-2,TGTGCCAGCAGTTTATCTGGGCTACAGGGCGGCGGCTACACCTTC,CASSLSGLQGGGYTF
13,.,.,TRBV13,TRBJ1-5,TGTGCCAGCAGCCCCAGAACAGGTACGCCCCAGCATTTT,CASSPRTGTPQHF
14,.,.,TRBV5-1,TRBJ2-1,TGCGCCAGCAGCCAAGGGACCCTCTACAATGAGCAGTTCTTC,CASSQGTLYNEQFF
11,.,.,TRBV2,TRBJ1-2,TGTGCCGTTGGGGCTAACTATGGCTACACCTTC,CAVGANYGYTF